This note documents a single T cell receptor (beta chain) sequence. Its antigen is currently unknown. The PCR was carried out with 60 Vbeta primers and 13 Jbeta primers. Produced via immunoSEQ multiplex PCR; TCRdb's table is partial and in-frame only. The sample contains 150,000 or so clones, approximately 80% of which appear only once. This entry is derived from a study of cytomegalovirus exposure and HLA in healthy donors. Study outcomes and limitations: An analysis that was carried out later associated 17,000 or so TCR beta sequences with HLA alleles at 0.05 false discovery rate. The classifier, whose performance was assessed in both the original and validation cohorts, reportedly diagnosed cytomegalovirus status with high specificity and sensitivity.

CDR1 is SGHAT, CDR2 FQNNGV, per germline. V was shortened by 2 bases and J by 2 bases, with 14 bases between the two germline ends. The CDR3 extends over 16 amino acids. The genes are TRBV11-2 and TRBJ2-3; a possible D gene is TRBD1 (5 bases). The TCR sequence derives from a man younger than 45 in good health and CMV-seropositive. The material sequenced was PBMCs. In DNA, the CDR3 is TGTGCCAGCAGCTTAAATCTCAGGGTGTCCACAGATACGCAGTATTTT. Translation: CASSLNLRVSTDTQYF.